This TCR beta chain comes out of a study of metastatic and nonmetastatic thyroid tumors. Overall study findings and caveats: The study reportedly found significantly higher TCR beta diversity in malignant thyroid tumors than benign nodules, in blood and tumor.

Germline V gene sequence: CDR1 SGDLS, CDR2 YYNGEE. There are 16 residues in the CDR3. V was cut by 0 bases and J by 2 bases, with 12 bases left in between. TCRdb reassembled clones from the PCR reads with MiXCR. The sample contains some 19,000 clones, roughly a sixth of which appear only once. All patients were treatment-naive before thyroid surgery. The table lists this clone with many counts. Its antigen is unknown. This clonotype originated in a female donor with papillary thyroid cancer or a benign thyroid nodule (not recorded which). Some clones in this sample may be carry-over from other donors' samples. The specimen sequenced was blood. The chain employs TRBV9 and TRBJ2-1, with D unresolved. The CDR3 DNA is TGTGCCAGCAGCGTAGTCTCGTTTCGTCCCTACAATGAGCAGTTCTTC. Protein product: CASSVVSFRPYNEQFF.